The present T cell receptor (beta chain) was sequenced within a study of blood T cell repertoires in COVID-19. Study-wide context: Sites in the United States, Italy and Spain provided acute and convalescent COVID-19 samples. In each case, the material was cDNA or gDNA derived from T cells, B-cell-depleted T cells, or PBMCs.

V lost 6 bases, J lost 8 bases, and 13 bases lay in between. Germline CDR1 is SNHLY and CDR2 is FYNNEI. The CDR3 loop spans 13 amino acids. Per the original data handling: Reference gene primer amplification in the assay estimated nucleated cell counts. This table comes from immunoSEQ multiplex PCR, and its TCRdb copy is limited to in-frame clones, with some not included. D and trimming come from the DNA, and the V and J calls and clone size come from that table. The sample includes tens of thousands of clones, around 83% of them seen just once. The rearrangement uses TRBV2 and TRBJ1-4; no firm D call. This sequence originates from a man aged 55 to 70 with acute or convalescent COVID-19. Sequencing used peripheral blood. The CDR3 here is CASRRREGEKLFF. The CDR3 nucleotides read TGTGCCAGCAGGCGAAGGGAGGGCGAAAAACTGTTTTTT.